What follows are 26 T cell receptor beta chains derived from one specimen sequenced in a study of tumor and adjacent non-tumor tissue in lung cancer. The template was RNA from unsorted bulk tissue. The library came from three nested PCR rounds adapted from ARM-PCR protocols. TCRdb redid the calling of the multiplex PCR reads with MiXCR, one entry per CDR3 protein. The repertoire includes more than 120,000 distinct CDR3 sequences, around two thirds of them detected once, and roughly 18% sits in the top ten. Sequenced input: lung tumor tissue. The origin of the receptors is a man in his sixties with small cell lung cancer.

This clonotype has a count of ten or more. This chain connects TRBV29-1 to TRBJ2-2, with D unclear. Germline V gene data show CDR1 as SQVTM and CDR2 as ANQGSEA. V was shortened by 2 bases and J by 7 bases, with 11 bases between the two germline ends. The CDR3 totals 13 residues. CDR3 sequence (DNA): TGCAGCGTTGAAAAGGGTCGCAACGGGGAGCTGTTTTTT. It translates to CSVEKGRNGELFF.

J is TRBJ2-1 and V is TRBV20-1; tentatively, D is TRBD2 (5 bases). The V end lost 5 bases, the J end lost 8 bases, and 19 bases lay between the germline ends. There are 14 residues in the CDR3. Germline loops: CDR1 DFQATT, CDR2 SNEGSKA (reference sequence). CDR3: CSAPLPGIGYEQFF. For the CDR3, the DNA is TGCAGTGCTCCCCTACCCGGGATAGGGTATGAGCAGTTCTTC.

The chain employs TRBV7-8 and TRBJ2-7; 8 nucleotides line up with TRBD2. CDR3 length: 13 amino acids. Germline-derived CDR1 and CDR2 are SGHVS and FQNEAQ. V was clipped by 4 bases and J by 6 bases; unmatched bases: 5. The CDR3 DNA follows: TGTGCCAGCAGCTCGGGGACTAGGAGCGAGCAGTACTTC. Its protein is CASSSGTRSEQYF.

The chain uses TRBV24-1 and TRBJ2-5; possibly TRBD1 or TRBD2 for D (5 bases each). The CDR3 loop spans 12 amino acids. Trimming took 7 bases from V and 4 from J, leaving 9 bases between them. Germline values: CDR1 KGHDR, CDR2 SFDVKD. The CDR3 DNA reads TGTGCCACCAGGGGGGATGGAGAGACCCAGTACTTC. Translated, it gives CATRGDGETQYF.

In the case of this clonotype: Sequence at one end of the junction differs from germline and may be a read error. CDR3 in DNA: TGTGCCAGCAGCTTAGACCGCACATATACCCAGTATTTT. Residues: CASSLDRTYTQYF. The rearrangement joins TRBV11-1 to TRBJ2-3, with D uncertain. Germline loops: CDR1 SGHAT, CDR2 FQDESV (reference sequence). CDR3 size: 13 residues.

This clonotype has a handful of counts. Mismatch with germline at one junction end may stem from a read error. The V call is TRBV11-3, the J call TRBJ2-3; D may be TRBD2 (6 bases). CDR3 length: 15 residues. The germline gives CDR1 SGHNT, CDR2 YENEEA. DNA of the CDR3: TGTGCCAGCAGCCTGGGGGGAGCGGATACAGATGCGCAGTACTTT. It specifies CASSLGGADTDAQYF.

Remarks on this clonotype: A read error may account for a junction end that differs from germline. Here the CDR3 reads CASIQEDSGYNEQFF. The CDR3 region has the DNA TGCGCCAGCATCCAAGAGGACAGTGGATACAATGAGCAGTTCTTC. The chain is built from TRBV4-1 and TRBJ2-1; tentative D call: TRBD1 (6 bases). This CDR3 contains 15 residues. Per the germline V gene, CDR1 is MGHRA and CDR2 is YSYEKL.

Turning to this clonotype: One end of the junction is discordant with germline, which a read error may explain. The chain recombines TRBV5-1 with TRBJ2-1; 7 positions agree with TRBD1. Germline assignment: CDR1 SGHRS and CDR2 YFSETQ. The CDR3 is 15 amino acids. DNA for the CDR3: TGCGCCAGCAGCTCCTCCGGGACAGCCTACGATGAGCAGTTCTTC. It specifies CASSSSGTAYDEQFF. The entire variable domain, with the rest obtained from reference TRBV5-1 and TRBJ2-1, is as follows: KAGVTQTPRYLIKTRGQQVTLSCSPISGHRSVSWYQQTPGQGLQFLFEYFSETQRNKGNFPGRFSGRQFSNSRSEMNVSTLELGDSALYLCASSSSGTAYDEQFFGPGTRLTVL.

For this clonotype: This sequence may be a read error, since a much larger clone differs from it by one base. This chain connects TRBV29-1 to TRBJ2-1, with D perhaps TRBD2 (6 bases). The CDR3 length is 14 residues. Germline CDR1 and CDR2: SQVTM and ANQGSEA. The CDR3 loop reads CSVGGSGPYNERFF. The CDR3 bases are TGCAGCGTTGGCGGTAGCGGACCCTACAATGAGCGGTTCTTC.

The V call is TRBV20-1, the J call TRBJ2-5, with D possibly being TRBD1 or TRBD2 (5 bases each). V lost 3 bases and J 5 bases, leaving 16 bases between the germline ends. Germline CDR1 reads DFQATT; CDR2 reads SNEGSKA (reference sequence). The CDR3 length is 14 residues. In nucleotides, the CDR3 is TGCAGTGCTAGGGTGGGGCAGGGACGGGAGACCCAGTACTTC. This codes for CSARVGQGRETQYF.

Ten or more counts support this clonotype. CDR3 protein: CASRPKGQLYEQYV. DNA for the CDR3: TGTGCCAGCAGACCAAAGGGACAGCTCTACGAGCAGTACGTC. The chain combines TRBV6-1 with TRBJ2-7, with 7 bases identical to TRBD1. CDR1 is MNHNS and CDR2 is SASEGT in the germline V gene. The V segment lost 6 bases and the J segment 3 bases; nucleotides outside the gene matches: 8. CDR3 size: 14 residues.

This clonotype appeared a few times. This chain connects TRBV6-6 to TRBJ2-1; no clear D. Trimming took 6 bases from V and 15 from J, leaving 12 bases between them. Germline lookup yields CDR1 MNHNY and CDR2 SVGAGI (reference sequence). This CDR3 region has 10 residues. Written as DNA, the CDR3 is TGTGCCAGCAGAATAAGTGCTTGGTTCTTC. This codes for CASRISAWFF.

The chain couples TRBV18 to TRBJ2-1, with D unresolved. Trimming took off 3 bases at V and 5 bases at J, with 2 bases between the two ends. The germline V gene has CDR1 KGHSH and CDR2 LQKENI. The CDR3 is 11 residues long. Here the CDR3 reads CASSPDNEQFF. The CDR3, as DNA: TGTGCCAGCTCACCTGACAATGAGCAGTTCTTC.

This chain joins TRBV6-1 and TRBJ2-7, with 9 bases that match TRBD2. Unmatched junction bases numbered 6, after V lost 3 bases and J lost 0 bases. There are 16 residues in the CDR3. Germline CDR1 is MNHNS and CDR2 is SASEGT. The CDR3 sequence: CASSEVPAGGSYEQYF. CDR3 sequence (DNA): TGTGCCAGCAGTGAGGTGCCAGCGGGGGGCTCCTACGAGCAGTACTTC.

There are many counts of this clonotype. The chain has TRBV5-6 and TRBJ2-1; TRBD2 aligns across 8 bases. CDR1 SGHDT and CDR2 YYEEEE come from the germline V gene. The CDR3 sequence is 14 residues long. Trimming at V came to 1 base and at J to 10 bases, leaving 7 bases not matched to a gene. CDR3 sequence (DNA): TGTGCCAGCAGCTTGCGGGGGGGGGGGCCGGAGCAGTTCTTC. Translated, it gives CASSLRGGGPEQFF. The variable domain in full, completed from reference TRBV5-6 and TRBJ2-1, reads DAGVTQSPTHLIKTRGQQVTLRCSPKSGHDTVSWYQQALGQGPQFIFQYYEEEERQRGNFPDRFSGHQFPNYSSELNVNALLLGDSALYLCASSLRGGGPEQFFGPGTRLTVL.

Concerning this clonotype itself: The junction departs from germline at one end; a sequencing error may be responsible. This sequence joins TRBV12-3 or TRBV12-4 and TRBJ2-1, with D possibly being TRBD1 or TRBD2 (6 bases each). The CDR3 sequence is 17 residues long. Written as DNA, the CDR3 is TGTGCCAGCAGTTTAGCGGGGGGCTGGACTGGAAACAATGAGCAATTCTTC. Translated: CASSLAGGWTGNNEQFF.

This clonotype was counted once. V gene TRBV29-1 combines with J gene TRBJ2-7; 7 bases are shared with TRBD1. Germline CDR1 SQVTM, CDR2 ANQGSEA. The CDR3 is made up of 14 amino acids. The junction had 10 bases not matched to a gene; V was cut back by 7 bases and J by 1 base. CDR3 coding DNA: TGCAGCGCTCTACAGGGGCCGAGTTCCTACGAGCAGTACTTC. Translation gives CSALQGPSSYEQYF.

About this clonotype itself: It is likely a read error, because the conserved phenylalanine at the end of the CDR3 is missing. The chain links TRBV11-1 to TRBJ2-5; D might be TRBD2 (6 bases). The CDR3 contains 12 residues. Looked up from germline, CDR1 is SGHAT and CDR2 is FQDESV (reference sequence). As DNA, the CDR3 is TGTGCCAGTAGCTTAGCGGAAGAGACCCAGTACGTC. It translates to CASSLAEETQYV.

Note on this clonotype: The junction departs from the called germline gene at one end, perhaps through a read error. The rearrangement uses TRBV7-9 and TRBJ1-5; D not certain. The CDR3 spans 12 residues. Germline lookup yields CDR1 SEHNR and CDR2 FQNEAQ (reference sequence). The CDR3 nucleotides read TGTACCAGCAACCGTTTGGGTATCCCCCAGCATTTT. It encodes CTSNRLGIPQHF.

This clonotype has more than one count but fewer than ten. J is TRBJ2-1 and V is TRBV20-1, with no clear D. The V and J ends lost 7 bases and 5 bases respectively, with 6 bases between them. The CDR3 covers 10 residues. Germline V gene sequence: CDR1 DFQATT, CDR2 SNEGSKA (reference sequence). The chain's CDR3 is CSVRHNEQFF. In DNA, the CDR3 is TGCAGTGTCCGGCACAATGAGCAGTTCTTC.

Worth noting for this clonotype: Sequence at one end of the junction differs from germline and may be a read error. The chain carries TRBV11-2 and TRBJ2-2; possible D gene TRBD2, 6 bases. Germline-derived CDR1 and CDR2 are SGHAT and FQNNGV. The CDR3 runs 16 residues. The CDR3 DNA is TGTGCCAGCAACTTAGGCCTAGGAGGGTACGCCGTGGAGCTGTTTTTT. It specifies CASNLGLGGYAVELFF.

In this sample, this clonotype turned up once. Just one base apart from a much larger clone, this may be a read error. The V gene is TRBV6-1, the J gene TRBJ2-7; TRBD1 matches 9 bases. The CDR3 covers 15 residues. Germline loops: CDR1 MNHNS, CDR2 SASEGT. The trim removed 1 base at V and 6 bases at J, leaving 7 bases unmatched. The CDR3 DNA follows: TGTGCCAGCAGTGAAGAGGGGGGGACAGGGCTCGAGCAGTACTTC. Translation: CASSEEGGTGLEQYF.

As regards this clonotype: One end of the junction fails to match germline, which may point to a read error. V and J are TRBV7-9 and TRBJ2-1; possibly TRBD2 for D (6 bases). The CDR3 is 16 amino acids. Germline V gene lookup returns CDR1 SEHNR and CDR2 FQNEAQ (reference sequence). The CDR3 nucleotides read TGTGCCAGCAGCTTAGGGAGGGCCCTAGCCTACAATGAGCTGTTCTTC. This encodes CASSLGRALAYNELFF.

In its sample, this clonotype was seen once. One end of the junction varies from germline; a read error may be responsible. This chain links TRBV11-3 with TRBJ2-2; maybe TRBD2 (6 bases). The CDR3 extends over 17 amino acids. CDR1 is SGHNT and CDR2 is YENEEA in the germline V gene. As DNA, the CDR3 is TGTGCCAGCAGCTTAGGGCTGGCTAGCGTGAACACCGCGGAGCTGTTTTTT. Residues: CASSLGLASVNTAELFF.

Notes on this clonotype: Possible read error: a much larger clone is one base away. The chain's CDR3 is CASSREGFYTGELFF. As DNA, the CDR3 is TGTGCCAGCAGTCGGGAAGGATTTTACACCGGGGAGCTGTTTTTT. The chain uses TRBV6-1 and TRBJ2-2; perhaps TRBD2 as D (5 bases). CDR3 length equals 15 residues. Germline assignment: CDR1 MNHNS and CDR2 SASEGT. Trimming stripped 5 bases from V and 3 bases from J, with 13 bases between.

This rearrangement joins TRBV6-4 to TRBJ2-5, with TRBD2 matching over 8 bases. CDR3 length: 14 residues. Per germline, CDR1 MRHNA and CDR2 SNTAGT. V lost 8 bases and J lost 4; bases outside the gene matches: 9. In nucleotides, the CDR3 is TGTGCCAGCTATTGCGGGGGGCGGCGAGAGACCCAGTACTTC. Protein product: CASYCGGRRETQYF.